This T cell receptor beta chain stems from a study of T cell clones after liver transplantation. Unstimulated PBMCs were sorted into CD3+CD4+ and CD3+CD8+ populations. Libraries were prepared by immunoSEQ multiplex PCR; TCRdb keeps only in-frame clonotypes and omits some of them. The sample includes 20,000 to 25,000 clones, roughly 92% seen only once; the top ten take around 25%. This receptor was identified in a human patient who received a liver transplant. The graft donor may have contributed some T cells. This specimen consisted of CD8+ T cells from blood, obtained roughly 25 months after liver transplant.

CDR3: CASSRRTGDRADTQYF. The CDR3 coding sequence is TGTGCCAGCAGCCGTCGGACAGGGGATCGGGCAGATACGCAGTATTTT. The rearrangement links TRBV4-2 to TRBJ2-3; 9 positions match TRBD1. Germline CDR1 LGHNA, CDR2 YNFKEQ. CDR3 length equals 16 residues. With V trimmed by 4 bases and J by 4 bases, 9 bases remained unmatched.